Below, one TCR beta chain is given with its context. Unique molecular identifiers tagged the TCRbeta library. TCRdb re-analysed the PCR reads in MiXCR, keeping a single row per CDR3 protein. The sample comprises about 540,000 distinct CDR3 sequences, approximately 20% of which are singletons, and roughly 3.3% rests with the top ten. The CDR3 has 13 residues. The germline V gene has CDR1 SEHNR and CDR2 FQNEAQ (reference sequence). The V end lost 3 bases, the J end lost 8 bases, and 14 bases lay between the germline ends. The data derive from a study of T-cell reconstitution after alpha-beta-depleted transplantation in children.

This specimen was PBMCs from the stem cell graft donor, taken from the stem cell graft. The chain couples TRBV7-9 to TRBJ2-7; D remains unclear. The TCR was taken from a human donor who donated a stem cell graft to a child with acute lymphoblastic leukemia. This CDR3 reads CASSFGSPSKQYF. CDR3 nucleotides: TGTGCCAGCAGCTTCGGGTCCCCTTCCAAGCAGTACTTC.